The 17 T cell receptor beta chains listed next were all sequenced from one sample in a study of CXCR3-negative and CXCR3-positive naive CD8 T cells. Antigens of these TCRs are unknown. Each TRB cDNA library was prepared by 5' RACE (with UMI labels). From the 5' RACE reads, TCRdb lists one entry per CDR3 protein and no DNA. Its clone listing holds some 120,000 distinct CDR3 sequences. Broader study findings: Higher TRB CDR3 hydrophobicity marked CXCR3-positive naive cells relative to CXCR3-negative naive cells.

Sequencing was done on a sample of naive CXCR3+ CD8+ T cells from blood. Subset of the sample: CD45RO-CCR7+CD27+CD95- naive CD8+ T cells expressing CXCR3 (TNR3+). These receptor sequences come from a human donor in good health. Some clones in this sample may be carry-over from other donors' samples.

The rearrangement uses TRBV5-5 and TRBJ2-5. The CDR3 spans 13 residues. The germline CDR1 and CDR2 sequences are SGHKS and YYEKEE (reference sequence). This CDR3 reads CASMTGPQETQYF.

This chain connects TRBV5-1 to TRBJ2-7; TCRdb's D gene call, TRBD2, goes unchecked for lack of DNA. The CDR3 totals 13 residues. The germline gives CDR1 SGHRS, CDR2 YFSETQ. The CDR3 protein is CASSLGDAGEQYF.

The genes are TRBV29-1 and TRBJ1-2; TCRdb picks TRBD1, but there is no DNA to check that call. Germline-derived CDR1 and CDR2 are SQVTM and ANQGSEA. The CDR3 consists of 13 residues. This CDR3 is CSVEDRAGDGYTF. Combining the CDR3 with reference TRBV29-1 and TRBJ1-2 gives the whole variable domain SAVISQKPSRDICQRGTSLTIQCQVDSQVTMMFWYRQQPGQSLTLIATANQGSEATYESGFVIDKFPISRPNLTFSTLTVSNMSPEDSSIYLCSVEDRAGDGYTFGSGTRLTVV.

The genes are TRBV20-1 and TRBJ1-3. This CDR3 contains 14 residues. In germline, CDR1 is DFQATT, CDR2 SNEGSKA (reference sequence). This CDR3 is CSARAQGSGNTIYF.

The V and J genes are TRBV6-1 and TRBJ1-1; TCRdb lists TRBD1, though no DNA is available to test this call. Germline CDR1 is MNHNS and CDR2 is SASEGT. The CDR3 length is 13 residues. CDR3 sequence: CASGSGANTEAFF.

This sequence joins TRBV7-9 and TRBJ1-5. The CDR3 is 16 residues long. CDR1 SEHNR and CDR2 FQNEAQ come from the germline V gene (reference sequence). This chain's CDR3 is CASSLESTGAGGPQHF.

V is TRBV5-6 and J is TRBJ2-5. CDR1 and CDR2 from the germline V gene are SGHDT and YYEEEE. The length of the CDR3 is 15 residues. CDR3 residues: CASSLDLHQQETQYF.

The rearrangement joins TRBV2 to TRBJ1-5; the TRBD1 assignment by TCRdb is unverifiable without DNA. The CDR3 spans 14 residues. The germline gives CDR1 SNHLY, CDR2 FYNNEI. The CDR3 loop reads CASSELPGAQPQHF.

This rearrangement joins TRBV10-3 to TRBJ2-2; the TRBD1 assignment by TCRdb is unverifiable without DNA. Germline CDR1 and CDR2: ENHRY and SYGVKD. The CDR3 contains 16 residues. The CDR3 region is CAISESPGQGTGELFF.

The gene calls are TRBV20-1 and TRBJ1-5; TCRdb's D gene call, TRBD1, goes unchecked for lack of DNA. CDR1 and CDR2 (germline): DFQATT, SNEGSKA (reference sequence). The CDR3 contains 12 residues. The CDR3 loop reads CSGTGSNQPQHF.

This chain uses TRBV12-3 or TRBV12-4 with TRBJ2-3; the TRBD2 assignment by TCRdb is unverifiable without DNA. The CDR3 has 18 amino acids. CDR3 amino acids: CASTTLESAGGPTDTQYF.

The chain has TRBV7-8 and TRBJ2-1. Germline-derived CDR1 and CDR2 are SGHVS and FQNEAQ. The CDR3 runs to 16 residues. The CDR3 protein is CASSLETSWRRNEQFF.

This chain uses TRBV3-1 with TRBJ2-2. Germline V gene sequence: CDR1 LGHDT, CDR2 YNNKEL (reference sequence). This CDR3 spans 16 amino acids. The CDR3 reads CASSQDPGTNTGELFF.

The V call is TRBV28, the J call TRBJ2-5; TCRdb names TRBD2, which stays unverified in the absence of DNA. Germline values: CDR1 MDHEN, CDR2 SYDVKM. The CDR3 extends over 16 amino acids. This CDR3 is CASSLVWTSGQETQYF.

The genes are TRBV29-1 and TRBJ2-3. The CDR3 runs 14 residues. Germline CDR1 and CDR2: SQVTM and ANQGSEA. This chain's CDR3 is CSVEGWSSGDTQYF.

The rearrangement links TRBV28 to TRBJ2-5; TCRdb proposes TRBD1, but this gene call is untestable without DNA. CDR3 length: 15 amino acids. Germline values: CDR1 MDHEN, CDR2 SYDVKM. CDR3 amino acids: CASSLSDRAQETQYF. Full variable domain (missing parts from reference TRBV28 and TRBJ2-5): DVKVTQSSRYLVKRTGEKVFLECVQDMDHENMFWYRQDPGLGLRLIYFSYDVKMKEKGDIPEGYSVSREKKERFSLILESASTNQTSMYLCASSLSDRAQETQYFGPGTRLLVL.

The V call is TRBV2, the J call TRBJ1-1; TCRdb's D call, TRBD1, is unchecked because there is no DNA. This CDR3 is built from 16 residues. In germline, CDR1 is SNHLY, CDR2 FYNNEI. CDR3 loop: CASSEARQGVGAEAFF.